This T cell receptor (beta chain) came from a study of blood T cell repertoires in COVID-19. Study as a whole: In each case, the material was cDNA or gDNA derived from T cells, B-cell-depleted T cells, or PBMCs.

Clones were sequenced by immunoSEQ multiplex PCR, and TCRdb holds only the in-frame ones, with some missing. The sample holds roughly 300,000 clones, about 83% seen once. The germline V gene has CDR1 SGHTA and CDR2 FQGNSA. This CDR3 has 13 amino acids. The sequenced sample consisted of peripheral blood. The TCR sequence derives from a woman aged 45-59 years who had recovered from COVID-19. The rearrangement joins TRBV7-2 to TRBJ2-3; D might be TRBD2 (6 bases). The CDR3 coding sequence is TGTGCTGCGGCGGCGGGATGGGGGGATACGCAGTATTTT. Protein: CAAAAGWGDTQYF. Together with reference TRBV7-2 and TRBJ2-3, the CDR3 gives the full variable domain: GAGVSQSPSNKVTEKGKDVELRCDPISGHTALYWYRQSLGQGLEFLIYFQGNSAPDKSGLPSDRFSAERTGGSVSTLTIQRTQQEDSAVYLCAAAAGWGDTQYFGPGTRLTVL.